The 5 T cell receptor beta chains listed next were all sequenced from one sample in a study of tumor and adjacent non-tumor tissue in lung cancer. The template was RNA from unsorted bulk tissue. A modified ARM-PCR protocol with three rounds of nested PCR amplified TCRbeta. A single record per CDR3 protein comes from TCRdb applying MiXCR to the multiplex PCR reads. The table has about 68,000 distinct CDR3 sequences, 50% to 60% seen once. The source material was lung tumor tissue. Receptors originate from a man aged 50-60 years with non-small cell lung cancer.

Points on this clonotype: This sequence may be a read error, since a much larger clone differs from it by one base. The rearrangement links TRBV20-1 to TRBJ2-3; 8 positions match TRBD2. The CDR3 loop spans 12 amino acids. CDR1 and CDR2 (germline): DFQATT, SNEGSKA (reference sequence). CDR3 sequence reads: CSARTSGDMQYF. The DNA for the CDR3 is TGCAGTGCCCGAACTAGCGGAGATATGCAGTATTTT.

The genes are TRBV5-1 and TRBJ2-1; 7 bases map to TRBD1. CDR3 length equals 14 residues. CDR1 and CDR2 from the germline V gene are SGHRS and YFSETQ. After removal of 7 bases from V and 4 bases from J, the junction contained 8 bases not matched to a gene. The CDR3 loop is CASDTGQNYNEQFF. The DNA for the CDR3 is TGCGCCAGCGACACGGGACAGAATTACAATGAGCAGTTCTTC.

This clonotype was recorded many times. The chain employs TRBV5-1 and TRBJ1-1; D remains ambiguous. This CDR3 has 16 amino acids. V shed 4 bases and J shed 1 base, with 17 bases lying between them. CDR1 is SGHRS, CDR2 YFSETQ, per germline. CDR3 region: CASSLGVFGRNTEAFF. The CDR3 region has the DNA TGCGCCAGCAGCCTTGGGGTCTTCGGTCGGAACACTGAAGCTTTCTTT.

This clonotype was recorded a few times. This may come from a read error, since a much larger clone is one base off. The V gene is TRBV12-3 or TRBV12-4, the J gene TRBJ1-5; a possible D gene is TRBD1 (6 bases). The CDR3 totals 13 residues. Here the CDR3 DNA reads TGTCCCAGCGGGAACAGGGGCAATCAGCCCCAGCATTTT. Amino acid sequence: CPSGNRGNQPQHF.

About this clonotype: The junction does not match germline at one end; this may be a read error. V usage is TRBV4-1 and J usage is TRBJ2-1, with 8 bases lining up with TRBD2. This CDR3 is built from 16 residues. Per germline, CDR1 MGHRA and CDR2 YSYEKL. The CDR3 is CVSSPRSGGRNNEQFF. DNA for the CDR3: TGCGTCAGCAGCCCAAGGAGTGGCGGGAGGAACAATGAGCAGTTCTTC.